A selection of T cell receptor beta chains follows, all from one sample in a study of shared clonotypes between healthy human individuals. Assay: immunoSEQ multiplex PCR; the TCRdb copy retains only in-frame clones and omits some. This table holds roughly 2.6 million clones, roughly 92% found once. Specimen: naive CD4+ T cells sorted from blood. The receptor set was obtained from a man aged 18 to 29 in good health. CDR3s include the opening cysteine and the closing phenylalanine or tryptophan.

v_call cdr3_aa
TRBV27 CASNNRGGNQPQHF
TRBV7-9 CASSPKMNTEAFF
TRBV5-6 CASSLFGTGKPNQPQHF
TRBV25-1 CASTRDYPASPLHF
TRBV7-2 CASSLGVGGTSSTDTQYF
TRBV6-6 CASSLGTANTGELFF
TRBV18 CASSPPSGTGGAGFEQYF
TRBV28 CASRRVDTEAFF
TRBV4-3 CASSQETDTFYEQYF
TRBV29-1 CSVASRTYNEQFF
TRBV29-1 CSVGPGLHAAEQYF
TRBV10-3 CAIGEVAGSSYEQYF
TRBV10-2 CASSDGPGWASTDTQYF
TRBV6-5 CASSYERSGGWEQYF
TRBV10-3 CAISEIGTGPTYEQYF
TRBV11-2 CASSLTGMGTEAFF
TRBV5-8 CASSPGTSGIETQYF
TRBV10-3 CAISESGHTFGAFF
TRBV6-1 CASSEFRGPSYEQYF
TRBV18 CASSWGQGYGYTF
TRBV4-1 CASSQHRNTDTQYF
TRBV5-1 CASSLEAGSNEKLFF
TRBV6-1 CASSGGGQGFYEQYF
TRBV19 CASSSGLSGNTIYF
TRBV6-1 CASSDQAAMNTEAFF
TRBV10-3 CATIAGGPDTGELFF
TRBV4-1 CASSQYVGTGAYEQYF
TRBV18 CASSPGSIAKNIQYF
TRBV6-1 CASSENWDRVSEKLFF
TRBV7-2 CASSPDIGGQPQHF
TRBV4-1 CASSRTYGLLSGNTIYF
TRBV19 CASSIYGSEQFF
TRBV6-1 CASSERGTGLTF
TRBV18 CASSPRDSYNEQFF
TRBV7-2 CASSFNLAGNEQFF
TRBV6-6 CASSSLGGGSPLHF
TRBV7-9 CASSLAGVNTGELFF
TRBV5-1 CASSLQSGGAGTQYF
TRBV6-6 CANGVAGANVLTF
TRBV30 CAWDLGVNEQYF
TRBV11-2 CASSFTTGISLRYEQYF
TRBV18 CASSPRNSANTEAFF
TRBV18 CASSEDRNTEAFF
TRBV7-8 CASSPRVGKGINEQFF
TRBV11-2 CASSLAQVHNEQFF
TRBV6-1 CASRWTGTGANVLTF
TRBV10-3 CAISAVAERSGNTIYF
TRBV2 CASRGQGGYNEQFF
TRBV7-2 CASSFSTGGSGANVLTF
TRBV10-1 CASSLLSTDTQYF
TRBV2 CASTIGGQGPYEQYF
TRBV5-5 CASSSRTPADTQYF
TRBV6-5 CASSYSTGAGVYEQYF
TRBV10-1 CASSAGFTDTQYF
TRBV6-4 CASSDSTTRGPSGNTIYF
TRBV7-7 CASSLGEGGYYEQYF